This TCR beta chain was sequenced for a study of T cells in Graves' hyperthyroidism and ophthalmopathy. Whole-study context: Before any treatment, at initial diagnosis, peripheral blood was collected. Findings and limits, study-wide: In the blood, most expanded thyroid clonotypes above 0.001 appeared as well. The model predicted ophthalmopathy a median around 6 months before onset.

Germline V gives CDR1 SGHDN, CDR2 FVKESK. The CDR3 extends over 15 amino acids. Trimming pared 4 bases from V and 0 bases from J, leaving 7 bases between. The source material, RNA transcripts, was used to amplify TCR beta CDR3 regions. When the TCR CDR3 underwent first-round RT-PCR, the HTBI primer set was used. Each CDR3 protein gets one entry after TCRdb re-called the multiplex PCR reads with MiXCR. The sample yields some 250,000 distinct CDR3 sequences, more than 14% seen once. This clonotype occurred a few times. Its antigen is unidentified. Sequencing was done on a sample of blood. This chain uses TRBV14 with TRBJ2-6; no clear D gene. This clonotype originated in a woman aged 40 to 49 with Graves' hyperthyroidism that later progressed to Graves' ophthalmopathy. CDR3 DNA sequence: TGTGCCAGCAGCCGGTTTATCTCTGGGGCCAACGTCCTGACTTTC. Translation gives CASSRFISGANVLTF.